Sequencing of this T cell receptor beta chain was carried out in a study of blood T cell repertoires in COVID-19. Study-wide background: PBMCs, B-cell-depleted T cells, or T cells provided the cDNA or gDNA that made up the material.

The germline gives CDR1 LGHNT, CDR2 FRNRAP. V lost 7 bases and J 5 bases, leaving 14 bases between the germline ends. CDR3 length: 13 residues. Original handling: Reference gene primer amplification gave estimated nucleated cell counts. The data were produced by immunoSEQ multiplex PCR, yet TCRdb's version contains in-frame clones alone and is incomplete. The V and J calls and clone size were taken over from that table, and D and trimming were inferred from the DNA. The table has tens of thousands of clones, roughly 88% seen once. Specimen: peripheral blood. This chain links TRBV12-5 with TRBJ1-1; a weak D match, TRBD1 (6 bases). This receptor was identified in a woman in her fifties or sixties with acute or convalescent COVID-19. CDR3 region: CASANRVWTEAFF. The CDR3 DNA reads as TGTGCTAGTGCCAACAGGGTGTGGACTGAAGCTTTCTTT.